These T cell receptor beta chains were read from a single sample in a study of post-analysis software for immune sequencing data. TCRdb reprocessed the PCR reads via MiXCR and lists one record per CDR3 protein. The sample consists of about 770,000 distinct CDR3 sequences, around 42% of them appearing once. Sequenced: blood. These receptors were obtained from a girl aged 10 to 17 with multiple sclerosis. Both conserved end residues are part of each CDR3. A D gene is named only where the DNA matches it firmly. Clone size is shown for a subset of rows, as once, few, many or a class of expanded clone.

J gene: TRBJ2-5
clone size: few
D gene: NA
V gene: TRBV20-1
CDR3 protein: CSARWRGGGETQYF
CDR3 DNA: TGCAGTGCTAGATGGAGGGGGGGCGGGGAGACCCAGTACTTC

J gene: TRBJ2-1
clone size: NA
D gene: NA
V gene: TRBV29-1
CDR3 protein: CSVDAVRDFGDNEQFF
CDR3 DNA: TGCAGCGTTGATGCAGTGCGGGACTTCGGGGACAATGAGCAGTTCTTC

J gene: TRBJ2-5
clone size: NA
D gene: NA
V gene: TRBV29-1
CDR3 protein: CSVDGQNQETQYF
CDR3 DNA: TGCAGCGTTGACGGCCAGAACCAAGAGACCCAGTACTTC

J gene: TRBJ2-7
clone size: few
D gene: NA
V gene: TRBV20-1
CDR3 protein: CSASRGRGIEQYF
CDR3 DNA: TGCAGTGCTAGTCGCGGACGGGGAATCGAGCAGTACTTC

J gene: TRBJ2-7
clone size: few
D gene: NA
V gene: TRBV6-2/TRBV6-3
CDR3 protein: CASSYTVLDQAVYEQYF
CDR3 DNA: TGTGCCAGCAGTTATACGGTTCTCGACCAAGCTGTCTACGAGCAGTACTTC

J gene: TRBJ2-3
clone size: NA
D gene: NA
V gene: TRBV5-5
CDR3 protein: CASSLDRAIKDTQYF
CDR3 DNA: TGTGCCAGCAGCTTGGACAGGGCGATAAAGGATACGCAGTATTTT

J gene: TRBJ2-7
clone size: NA
D gene: TRBD1
V gene: TRBV20-1
CDR3 protein: CSALQGDRGSYEQYF
CDR3 DNA: TGCAGTGCCCTTCAGGGGGACAGGGGCTCCTACGAGCAGTACTTC

J gene: TRBJ2-7
clone size: NA
D gene: TRBD2
V gene: TRBV20-1
CDR3 protein: CSASRGLAGGREQYF
CDR3 DNA: TGCAGTGCTAGTAGGGGACTAGCGGGAGGGCGCGAGCAGTACTTC

J gene: TRBJ2-1
clone size: NA
D gene: TRBD2
V gene: TRBV9
CDR3 protein: CASSLGASGPYSYNEQFF
CDR3 DNA: TGTGCCAGCAGCCTTGGGGCTAGCGGCCCCTACTCCTACAATGAGCAGTTCTTC

J gene: TRBJ1-4
clone size: NA
D gene: TRBD1
V gene: TRBV12-3/TRBV12-4
CDR3 protein: CASSLIRDRDDEKLFF
CDR3 DNA: TGTGCCAGCAGCCTAATCCGGGACAGGGACGATGAAAAACTGTTTTTT

J gene: TRBJ2-7
clone size: NA
D gene: NA
V gene: TRBV5-1
CDR3 protein: CASMEGSGSTYEQYF
CDR3 DNA: TGCGCCAGCATGGAGGGGAGCGGGTCGACCTACGAGCAGTACTTC

J gene: TRBJ2-7
clone size: NA
D gene: TRBD2
V gene: TRBV4-1
CDR3 protein: CASSQDRGLALVQYF
CDR3 DNA: TGCGCCAGCAGCCAAGATCGCGGACTAGCTCTGGTGCAGTACTTC

J gene: TRBJ2-4
clone size: NA
D gene: NA
V gene: TRBV13
CDR3 protein: CASSLRGGMGENIQYF
CDR3 DNA: TGTGCCAGCAGCTTACGTGGGGGGATGGGTGAAAACATTCAGTACTTC

J gene: TRBJ2-1
clone size: NA
D gene: TRBD2
V gene: TRBV7-3
CDR3 protein: CASSPRLAGGPHEQFF
CDR3 DNA: TGTGCCAGCAGCCCACGACTAGCGGGAGGGCCCCATGAGCAGTTCTTC

J gene: TRBJ2-1
clone size: few
D gene: NA
V gene: TRBV6-5
CDR3 protein: CASSTTGDEQFF
CDR3 DNA: TGTGCCAGCAGTACAACGGGAGATGAGCAGTTCTTC

J gene: TRBJ2-3
clone size: NA
D gene: NA
V gene: TRBV7-8
CDR3 protein: CASSPHWGSDTQYF
CDR3 DNA: TGTGCCAGCAGCCCCCATTGGGGGTCGGATACGCAGTATTTT